This T cell receptor (beta chain) was identified in a study of control samples from healthy donors and cancer patients. This CDR3 comprises 15 residues. V lost 0 bases and J lost 6, with 12 bases in between. Germline-derived CDR1 and CDR2 are MGHRA and YSYEKL. The protocol was immunoSEQ multiplex PCR, while the TCRdb copy is restricted to in-frame clones and leaves out a portion. Of about 150,000 clones listed, about 94% were seen once; the top ten hold approximately 6%. The source is a man between 40 and 49 years old in good health. The sample taken for sequencing was blood. This chain uses TRBV4-1 with TRBJ1-5; D not resolved. The CDR3 nucleotides read TGCGCCAGCAGCCAAGAGGTCACTAGGGCTCAGCCCCAGCATTTT. It translates to CASSQEVTRAQPQHF.